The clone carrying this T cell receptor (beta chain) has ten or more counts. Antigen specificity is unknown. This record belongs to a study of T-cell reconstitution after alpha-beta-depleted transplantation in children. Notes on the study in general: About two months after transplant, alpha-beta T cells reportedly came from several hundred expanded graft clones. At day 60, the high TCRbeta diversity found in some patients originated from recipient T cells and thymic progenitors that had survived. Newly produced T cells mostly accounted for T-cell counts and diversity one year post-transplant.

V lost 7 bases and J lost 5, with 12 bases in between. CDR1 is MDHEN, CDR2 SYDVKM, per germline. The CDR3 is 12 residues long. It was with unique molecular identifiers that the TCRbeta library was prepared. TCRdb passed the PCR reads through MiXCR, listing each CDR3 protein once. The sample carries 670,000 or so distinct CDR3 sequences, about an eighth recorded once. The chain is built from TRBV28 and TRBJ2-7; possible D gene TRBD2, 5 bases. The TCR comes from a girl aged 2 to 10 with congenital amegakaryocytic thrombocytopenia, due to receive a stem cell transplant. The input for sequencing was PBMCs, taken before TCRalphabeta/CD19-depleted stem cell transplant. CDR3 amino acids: CASTDFSDEQYF. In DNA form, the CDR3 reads TGTGCCAGCACCGACTTTAGCGACGAGCAGTACTTC.